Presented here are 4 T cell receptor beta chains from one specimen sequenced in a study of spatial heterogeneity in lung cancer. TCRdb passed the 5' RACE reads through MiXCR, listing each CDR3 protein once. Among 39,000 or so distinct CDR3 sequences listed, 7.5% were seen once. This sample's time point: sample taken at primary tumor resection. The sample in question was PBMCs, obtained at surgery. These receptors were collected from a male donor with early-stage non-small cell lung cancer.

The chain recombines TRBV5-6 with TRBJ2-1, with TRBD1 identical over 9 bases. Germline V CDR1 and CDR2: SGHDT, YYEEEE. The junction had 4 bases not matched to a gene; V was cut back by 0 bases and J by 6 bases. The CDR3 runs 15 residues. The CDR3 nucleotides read TGTGCCAGCAGCTTGGAACAGGGGGCTATCAATGAGCAGTTCTTC. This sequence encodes CASSLEQGAINEQFF.

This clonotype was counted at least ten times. CDR3 region: CSALAGGRNTEAFF. The CDR3 DNA sequence: TGCAGTGCTCTGGCAGGGGGAAGGAACACTGAAGCTTTCTTT. J is TRBJ1-1 and V is TRBV20-1, with 7 nucleotides matching TRBD1. The CDR3 is 14 amino acids. CDR1 and CDR2 (germline): DFQATT, SNEGSKA (reference sequence). After removal of 5 bases from V and 1 base from J, the junction contained 7 bases not matched to a gene.

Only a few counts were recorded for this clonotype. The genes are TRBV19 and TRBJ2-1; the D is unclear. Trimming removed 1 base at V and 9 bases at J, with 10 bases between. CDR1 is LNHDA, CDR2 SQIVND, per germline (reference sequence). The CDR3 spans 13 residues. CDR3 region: CASSIGGSGEQFF. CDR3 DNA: TGTGCCAGTAGTATAGGGGGATCCGGTGAGCAGTTCTTC.

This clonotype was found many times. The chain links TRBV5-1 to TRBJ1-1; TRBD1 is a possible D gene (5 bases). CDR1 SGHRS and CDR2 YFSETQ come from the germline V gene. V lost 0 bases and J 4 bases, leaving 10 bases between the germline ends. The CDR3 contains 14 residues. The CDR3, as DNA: TGCGCCAGCAGCTTGGACTTGGGGGTCACTGAAGCTTTCTTT. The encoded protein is CASSLDLGVTEAFF.